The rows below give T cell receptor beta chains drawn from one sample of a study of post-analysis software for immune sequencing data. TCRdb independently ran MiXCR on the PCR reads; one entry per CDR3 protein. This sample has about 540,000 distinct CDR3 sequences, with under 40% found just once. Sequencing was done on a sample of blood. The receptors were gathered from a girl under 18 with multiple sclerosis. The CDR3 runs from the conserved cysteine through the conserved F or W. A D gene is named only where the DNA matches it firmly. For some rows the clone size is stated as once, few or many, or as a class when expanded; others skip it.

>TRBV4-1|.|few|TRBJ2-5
TGCGCCAGCAGCCAAGATGGGGCGGCGGCTGGGTACCAAGAGACCCAGTACTTC
CASSQDGAAAGYQETQYF
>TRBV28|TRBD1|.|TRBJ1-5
TGTGCCAGTGGAGGACAGGAGAGTTATAGCAATCAGCCCCAGCATTTT
CASGGQESYSNQPQHF
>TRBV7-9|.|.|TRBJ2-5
TGTGCCAGCAGCTTAGCGCAAGGTCAAGAGACCCAGTACTTC
CASSLAQGQETQYF
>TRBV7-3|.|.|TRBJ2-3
TGTGCCAGCAGCTTAACTATTACTTCCACAGATACGCAGTATTTT
CASSLTITSTDTQYF
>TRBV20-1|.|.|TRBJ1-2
TGCAGTGCTGGGGCTCAGGGGAAATATGGCTACACCTTC
CSAGAQGKYGYTF
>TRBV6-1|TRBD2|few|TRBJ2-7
TGTGCCAGCAGTTTACTAGCGGGGGAGACCTACGAGCAGTACTTC
CASSLLAGETYEQYF
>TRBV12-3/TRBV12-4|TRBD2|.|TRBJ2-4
TGTGCCAGCAGTCCCTATCGGTTAGCGGGGGGGCCAGCCAAAAACATTCAGTACTTC
CASSPYRLAGGPAKNIQYF
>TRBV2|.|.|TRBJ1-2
TGTGCCAGCAGTGAAGTCGGCAGAGGGGGATATGGCTACACCTTC
CASSEVGRGGYGYTF
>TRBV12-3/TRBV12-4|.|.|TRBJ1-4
TGTGCCAGCAGTTTAAGCGGATCTAGGTCCAATGAAAAACTGTTTTTT
CASSLSGSRSNEKLFF
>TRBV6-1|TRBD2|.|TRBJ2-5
TGTGCCAGCAGTGAAGCGCTAGCGGGTCCACAAGAGACCCAGTACTTC
CASSEALAGPQETQYF
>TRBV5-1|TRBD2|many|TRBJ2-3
TGCGCCAGCAGCTTGGGCGGGGGTACTGCAGATACGCAGTATTTT
CASSLGGGTADTQYF
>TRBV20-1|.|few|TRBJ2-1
TGCAGGGGCGCGGCACCTAACAATGAGCAGTTCTTC
CRGAAPNNEQFF